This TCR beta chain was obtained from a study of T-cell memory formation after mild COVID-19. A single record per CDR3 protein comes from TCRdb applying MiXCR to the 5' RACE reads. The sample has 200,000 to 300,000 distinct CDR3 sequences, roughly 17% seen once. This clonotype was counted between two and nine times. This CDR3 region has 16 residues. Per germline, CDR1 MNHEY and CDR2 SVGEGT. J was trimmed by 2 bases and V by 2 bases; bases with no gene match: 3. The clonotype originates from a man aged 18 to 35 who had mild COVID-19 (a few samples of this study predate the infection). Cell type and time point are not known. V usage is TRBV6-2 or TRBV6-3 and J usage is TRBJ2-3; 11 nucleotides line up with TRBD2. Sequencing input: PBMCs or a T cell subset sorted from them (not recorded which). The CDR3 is CASSYLAGGPTDTQYF. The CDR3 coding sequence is TGTGCCAGCAGTTACCTAGCGGGGGGCCCCACAGATACGCAGTATTTT.